The 27 T cell receptor beta chains listed next were all sequenced from one sample in a study of molecular identifiers for immune sequencing clone quantification. TCRdb itself ran the PCR reads through MiXCR, one entry per CDR3 protein. The table records over 55,000 distinct CDR3 sequences, less than 20% of them present only once. The sequenced sample consisted of naive CD8+ T cells from blood, with Jurkat cell RNA spiked in. Stated subset: FACS-sorted CD8+CD4-CCR7+CD45RA+ naive T cells. Source of these receptors: a human donor in good health. Some libraries in this study had Jurkat cell RNA spiked in.

In its sample, this clonotype was seen many times. The chain uses TRBV7-3 and TRBJ2-7; D might be TRBD1 (5 bases). Trimming took off 4 bases at V and 4 bases at J, with 11 bases between the two ends. This CDR3 spans 13 amino acids. Germline V CDR1 and CDR2: SGHTA, FQGTGA. In nucleotides, the CDR3 is TGTGCCAGCAGCTATTACCCAGGGTACGAGCAGTACTTC. Translation: CASSYYPGYEQYF.

Comments on this clonotype: Sequence at one end of the junction differs from germline and may be a read error. The rearrangement links TRBV10-3 to TRBJ2-1, with 7 bases matching TRBD2. Germline CDR1 and CDR2: ENHRY and SYGVKD. CDR3 length equals 16 residues. Written as DNA, the CDR3 is TGTGCCATCGGCGAAAATGGCGGGAGTTCTTCGGATGAGCTGTTCTTC. Translating gives CAIGENGGSSSDELFF.

This sequence joins TRBV27 and TRBJ1-1; TRBD1 might be the D (6 bases). Germline CDR1 MNHEY, CDR2 SMNVEV (reference sequence). The length of the CDR3 is 14 residues. The germline V and J ends were trimmed by 5 bases and 5 bases, with 15 bases remaining between them. CDR3 coding DNA: TGTGCCAGCAGTCCTCAGGGGCTTTGGACTGAAGCTTTCTTT. Translating it yields CASSPQGLWTEAFF.

Ten or more counts support this clonotype. The chain employs TRBV4-1 and TRBJ2-1; a possible D gene is TRBD2 (6 bases). With 4 bases removed from V and 9 bases from J, the gap between germline ends came to 16 bases. Germline assignment: CDR1 MGHRA and CDR2 YSYEKL. The length of the CDR3 is 14 residues. CDR3 residues: CASSPGPLATEQFF. For the CDR3, the DNA is TGCGCCAGCAGCCCAGGCCCACTAGCAACTGAGCAGTTCTTC.

This clonotype was counted ten times or more. V and J are TRBV6-6 and TRBJ2-1, with 9 bases identical to TRBD2. This CDR3 comprises 15 residues. V was clipped by 4 bases and J by 8 bases; unmatched bases: 9. Germline V CDR1 and CDR2: MNHNY, SVGAGI (reference sequence). The CDR3 DNA follows: TGTGCCAGCAGTTCCGGGACTAGCAGCCCCCATGAGCAGTTCTTC. Its protein product is CASSSGTSSPHEQFF.

This clonotype was detected ten times or more. The rearrangement uses TRBV6-5 and TRBJ2-2; perhaps TRBD2 as D (6 bases). The CDR3 contains 17 residues. Trimming cost V 1 base and J 4 bases, with 16 bases left between them. CDR1 MNHEY and CDR2 SVGAGI come from the germline V gene. CDR3 sequence (DNA): TGTGCCAGCAGTTACTTACACCGAGAGGGAGGCACCGGGGAGCTGTTTTTT. It specifies CASSYLHREGGTGELFF.

At least ten counts were recorded for this clonotype. V gene TRBV7-9 combines with J gene TRBJ2-7; no reliable D call. Per the germline V gene, CDR1 is SEHNR and CDR2 is FQNEAQ (reference sequence). The CDR3 length is 16 residues. Trimming took off 5 bases at V and 0 bases at J, with 17 bases between the two ends. The DNA of the CDR3 is TGTGCCAGCAGCCCGGCCCGTGGGTTACGCTCCTACGAGCAGTACTTC. The encoded protein is CASSPARGLRSYEQYF.

This clonotype was counted ten times or more. This chain uses TRBV19 with TRBJ1-5; the D gene is possibly TRBD1 (5 bases). V dropped 5 bases and J dropped 4 bases, with 9 bases sitting between them. The CDR3 spans 13 residues. Looked up from germline, CDR1 is LNHDA and CDR2 is SQIVND (reference sequence). The CDR3 DNA reads as TGTGCCAGTAGTGCGGGACCTAATCAGCCCCAGCATTTT. Translation gives CASSAGPNQPQHF.

This clonotype was found many times. The chain joins TRBV7-9 to TRBJ2-7; 8 positions match TRBD1. The CDR3 runs 14 residues. Germline CDR1 reads SEHNR; CDR2 reads FQNEAQ (reference sequence). Unmatched junction bases numbered 7, after V lost 5 bases and J lost 4 bases. CDR3 sequence: CASSPRDRFYEQYF. In nucleotides, the CDR3 is TGTGCCAGCAGCCCGCGGGACAGGTTTTACGAGCAGTACTTC.

In its sample, this clonotype was seen many times. The V call is TRBV5-6, the J call TRBJ1-1; weak D call: TRBD1 (6 bases). Germline V gene sequence: CDR1 SGHDT, CDR2 YYEEEE. The V end lost 0 bases, the J end lost 4 bases, and 16 bases lay between the germline ends. The CDR3 has 16 residues. In DNA, the CDR3 is TGTGCCAGCAGCTTGGCGGGCAGGGGCGCGGGCACTGAAGCTTTCTTT. Its translation: CASSLAGRGAGTEAFF. The full variable domain, in which reference TRBV5-6 and TRBJ1-1 provide the parts outside the CDR3, is DAGVTQSPTHLIKTRGQQVTLRCSPKSGHDTVSWYQQALGQGPQFIFQYYEEEERQRGNFPDRFSGHQFPNYSSELNVNALLLGDSALYLCASSLAGRGAGTEAFFGQGTRLTVV.

A note on this clonotype: Its ends do not fully match the called genes, so a read error is possible. This chain uses TRBV28 with TRBJ2-2; D may be TRBD1 or TRBD2 (6 bases each). The CDR3 runs 18 residues. In germline, CDR1 is MDHEN, CDR2 SYDVKM. The CDR3 reads CASTPFPTGVGDGGVLFF. CDR3 DNA sequence: TGTGCCAGCACACCTTTCCCGACAGGCGTGGGGGACGGCGGGGTGCTGTTTTTT.

This clonotype was recorded at least ten times. The chain links TRBV5-1 to TRBJ2-1, with D uncertain. The germline V gene encodes CDR1 SGHRS and CDR2 YFSETQ. The ends were cut back, 0 bases at V and 6 bases at J, with 7 bases in the middle. This CDR3 has 13 amino acids. This CDR3 is CASSLVRVNEQFF. CDR3 DNA: TGCGCCAGCAGCTTGGTACGGGTCAATGAGCAGTTCTTC.

This clonotype has ten or more counts. The genes are TRBV12-3 or TRBV12-4 and TRBJ1-6; D unclear. Deletions cut 8 bases from V and 7 bases from J, with 15 bases between. The CDR3 consists of 14 residues. DNA for the CDR3: TGTGCCAGCCGTCAGGAGCTTTGGAATTCACCCCTCCACTTT. Its translation: CASRQELWNSPLHF.

This clonotype was recorded many times. The chain links TRBV28 to TRBJ1-5; weak D call: TRBD1 (6 bases). Deletions cut 2 bases from V and 6 bases from J, with 11 bases between. Germline V CDR1 and CDR2: MDHEN, SYDVKM. The CDR3 is 14 residues long. The CDR3 spells CASSLGQGSQPQHF. The CDR3 nucleotides are TGTGCCAGCAGTTTAGGGCAGGGGAGTCAGCCCCAGCATTTT.

The sample holds many counts of this clonotype. The V gene is TRBV5-6, the J gene TRBJ2-3; D is unclear. V dropped 0 bases and J dropped 4 bases, with 15 bases sitting between them. This CDR3 spans 16 amino acids. Per germline, CDR1 SGHDT and CDR2 YYEEEE. The CDR3 DNA reads TGTGCCAGCAGCTTGGCCACCTCGTTTCCACCAGATACGCAGTATTTT. Encoded protein: CASSLATSFPPDTQYF.

The DNA of the CDR3 is TGTGCCAGCAGCTTGGGCGGGAGCCACAATGAGCAGTTCTTC. It specifies CASSLGGSHNEQFF. V gene TRBV7-3 combines with J gene TRBJ2-1; 7 positions agree with TRBD2. This CDR3 comprises 14 residues. Trimming cost V 3 bases and J 5 bases; bases outside gene matches: 4. Looked up from germline, CDR1 is SGHTA and CDR2 is FQGTGA. Based on the CDR3 plus reference TRBV7-3 and TRBJ2-1, the full variable domain is GAGVSQTPSNKVTEKGKYVELRCDPISGHTALYWYRQSLGQGPEFLIYFQGTGAADDSGLPNDRFFAVRPEGSVSTLKIQRTERGDSAVYLCASSLGGSHNEQFFGPGTRLTVL.

This rearrangement joins TRBV6-5 to TRBJ1-5; D might be TRBD1 (6 bases). The V gene's germline CDR1 is MNHEY and CDR2 SVGAGI. The CDR3 is 17 amino acids. Trimming left V 6 bases short and J 5 bases short, with 23 bases between. CDR3 loop: CASRPSPLPKGDQPQHF. In DNA form, the CDR3 reads TGTGCCAGCAGGCCCAGCCCCCTCCCTAAGGGGGATCAGCCCCAGCATTTT.

This clonotype was recorded many times. The chain employs TRBV19 and TRBJ2-3; possibly TRBD1 for D (6 bases). V shed 0 bases and J shed 3 bases, with 13 bases lying between them. The CDR3 runs to 16 residues. Germline V CDR1 and CDR2: LNHDA, SQIVND (reference sequence). The CDR3 loop reads CASSIDLGAWTDTQYF. CDR3 in DNA: TGTGCCAGTAGTATAGATCTGGGGGCGTGGACAGATACGCAGTATTTT.

The sample holds many counts of this clonotype. The chain links TRBV13 to TRBJ2-1, with 8 bases matching TRBD1. V lost 5 bases to trimming and J lost 9 bases; unmatched junction nucleotides: 12. Per the germline V gene, CDR1 is PRHDT and CDR2 is FYEKMQ (reference sequence). The CDR3 is made up of 15 amino acids. In DNA, the CDR3 is TGTGCCAGCAGCCCCCAGGACAGGGTCACGGGTGAGCAGTTCTTC. It specifies CASSPQDRVTGEQFF.

This clonotype was picked up many times. The rearrangement links TRBV20-1 to TRBJ1-1; 9 bases are shared with TRBD1. CDR3 length equals 15 residues. V was pared by 0 bases and J by 10 bases, with 12 bases of the junction left unmatched. CDR1 is DFQATT, CDR2 SNEGSKA, per germline (reference sequence). The CDR3 DNA reads TGCAGTGCTAGAGATCCGGGACAGGGAATATTTGGAGCTTTCTTT. This codes for CSARDPGQGIFGAFF.

This clonotype was seen repeatedly, ten times or more. The chain links TRBV28 to TRBJ2-7; the D gene is possibly TRBD1 (5 bases). Trimming removed 3 bases at V and 4 bases at J, with 16 bases between. The CDR3 is made up of 15 amino acids. The germline V gene encodes CDR1 MDHEN and CDR2 SYDVKM. The CDR3 loop reads CASSLFRLAGYEQYF. CDR3 coding DNA: TGTGCCAGCAGTTTGTTTCGACTTGCAGGGTACGAGCAGTACTTC.

This clonotype was seen at least ten times. The rearrangement joins TRBV19 to TRBJ1-5; D is ambiguous. This CDR3 has 15 residues. Deletions cut 2 bases from V and 5 bases from J, with 13 bases between. Per germline, CDR1 LNHDA and CDR2 SQIVND (reference sequence). The CDR3 region has the DNA TGTGCCAGTAGTATAATGAGGAGCCCAGATCAGCCCCAGCATTTT. Encoded protein: CASSIMRSPDQPQHF.

This clonotype was seen ten or more times. V usage is TRBV9 and J usage is TRBJ1-4; 11 positions agree with TRBD1. The CDR3 is 16 residues long. V gave up 4 bases and J gave up 6 bases; unmatched junction bases: 8. Germline CDR1 reads SGDLS; CDR2 reads YYNGEE. The CDR3 reads CASSPPPGQGDEKLFF. The DNA of the CDR3 is TGTGCCAGCAGCCCTCCCCCGGGACAGGGGGATGAAAAACTGTTTTTT.

The table lists this clonotype with a few counts. The V call is TRBV2, the J call TRBJ2-7; 8 bases match TRBD2. The germline gives CDR1 SNHLY, CDR2 FYNNEI. The CDR3 consists of 14 residues. V lost 7 bases and J lost 0; bases outside the gene matches: 5. The chain's CDR3 is CASISGKYSYEQYF. CDR3 coding DNA: TGTGCCAGCATTAGCGGGAAATACTCCTACGAGCAGTACTTC. Using reference TRBV2 and TRBJ2-7 for the parts outside the CDR3, the full variable domain is EPEVTQTPSHQVTQMGQEVILRCVPISNHLYFYWYRQILGQKVEFLVSFYNNEISEKSEIFDDQFSVERPDGSNFTLKIRSTKLEDSAMYFCASISGKYSYEQYFGPGTRLTVT.

The V and J genes are TRBV4-3 and TRBJ1-4; D might be TRBD1 (5 bases). Germline assignment: CDR1 LGHNA and CDR2 YSLEER. This CDR3 spans 14 amino acids. V lost 0 bases, J lost 8 bases, and 10 bases lay in between. CDR3 region: CASSQEGGGEKLFF. As DNA, the CDR3 is TGCGCCAGCAGCCAAGAGGGCGGGGGAGAAAAACTGTTTTTT.

This clonotype has more than one count but fewer than ten. The chain recombines TRBV12-3 or TRBV12-4 with TRBJ2-2; TRBD1 might be the D (6 bases). V lost 3 bases to trimming and J lost 0 bases, with 8 bases between them. This CDR3 contains 15 residues. The CDR3 coding sequence is TGTGCCAGCAGTTTCGGGACACCGAACACCGGGGAGCTGTTTTTT. Residues: CASSFGTPNTGELFF.

In regard to this clonotype: A much larger clone is a single base away; this may be a read error. Because it lacks the conserved phenylalanine or tryptophan at the end, this CDR3 is likely a read error. The rearrangement uses TRBV20-1 and TRBJ1-2; D gene uncertain. V dropped 3 bases and J dropped 6 bases, with 14 bases sitting between them. This CDR3 is 13 amino acids long. Looked up from germline, CDR1 is DFQATT and CDR2 is SNEGSKA (reference sequence). In DNA form, the CDR3 reads TGCAGTGCTAGGAAACTAGGAGTGGATGGCTACACCTGC. Amino acid sequence: CSARKLGVDGYTC.